The 30 T cell receptor beta chains reported below all come from one sample, sequenced in a study of shared clonotypes between healthy human individuals. Cells designated naive CD8 were CD45RO-negative and were positively selected for CCR7, with terminally differentiated effector memory CD45RA+ cells excluded. Profiled with immunoSEQ multiplex PCR; TCRdb holds only in-frame clones, not every one. The data contain roughly 2,000,000 clones, 93% of them singletons. Specimen: naive CD8+ T cells from PBMCs. These receptors originate from a man aged 18 to 30 in good health. Some clones in this sample may be carry-over from other donors' samples.

This clone was seen once. J is TRBJ2-7 and V is TRBV10-3, with 11 bases matching TRBD1. The CDR3 length is 16 residues. Germline CDR1 is ENHRY and CDR2 is SYGVKD. The V segment lost 6 bases and the J segment 2 bases; nucleotides outside the gene matches: 9. The CDR3: CAIRDPGQGVAYEQYF. CDR3 DNA sequence: TGTGCCATCAGGGACCCGGGACAGGGGGTCGCCTACGAGCAGTACTTC.

The rearrangement uses TRBV9 and TRBJ2-7; 9 nucleotides match TRBD2. This CDR3 region has 18 residues. Germline CDR1 reads SGDLS; CDR2 reads YYNGEE. V was pared by 0 bases and J by 6 bases, with 16 bases of the junction left unmatched. The CDR3, as DNA: TGTGCCAGCAGCGTAGAAAGGAAGTCGGAGACTAGCGGCAGCGAGCAGTACTTC. Translating it yields CASSVERKSETSGSEQYF.

The V and J genes are TRBV5-6 and TRBJ1-2; TRBD1 matches 7 bases. The germline gives CDR1 SGHDT, CDR2 YYEEEE. The trim removed 1 base at V and 4 bases at J, leaving 16 bases unmatched. The CDR3 extends over 18 amino acids. The CDR3 here is CASSLPPGTAFYGYGYTF. CDR3 DNA: TGTGCCAGCAGCTTGCCCCCCGGGACAGCGTTTTATGGCTATGGCTACACCTTC.

This chain uses TRBV11-2 with TRBJ2-3; D tentatively fits TRBD1 or TRBD2 (5 bases each). CDR3 size: 19 residues. V lost 2 bases and J lost 2, with 23 bases in between. Germline CDR1 and CDR2: SGHAT and FQNNGV. The CDR3 region is CASSLSLRAGLGDTDTQYF. CDR3 coding DNA: TGTGCCAGCAGCTTATCTCTCAGGGCAGGCCTCGGGGACACAGATACGCAGTATTTT. Variable domain in full (rest from reference TRBV11-2 and TRBJ2-3): EAGVAQSPRYKIIEKRQSVAFWCNPISGHATLYWYQQILGQGPKLLIQFQNNGVVDDSQLPKDRFSAERLKGVDSTLKIQPAKLEDSAVYLCASSLSLRAGLGDTDTQYFGPGTRLTVL.

V is TRBV9 and J is TRBJ2-7; D may be TRBD1 (6 bases). The germline V gene encodes CDR1 SGDLS and CDR2 YYNGEE. This CDR3 contains 15 residues. The V end lost 2 bases, the J end lost 2 bases, and 14 bases lay between the germline ends. CDR3 in DNA: TGTGCCAGCAGCGTCTCCGGGACACATACCTACGAGCAGTACTTC. This sequence encodes CASSVSGTHTYEQYF.

The chain couples TRBV7-9 to TRBJ2-1, with TRBD2 identical over 9 bases. J lost 4 bases, V lost 6 bases, and 7 bases had no gene match. Germline CDR1 is SEHNR and CDR2 is FQNEAQ (reference sequence). CDR3 length: 15 amino acids. DNA of the CDR3: TGTGCCAGCAGGGAGGGGCTAGCGGGATACAATGAGCAGTTCTTC. Protein product: CASREGLAGYNEQFF.

This clone was picked up a small number of times. This chain links TRBV19 with TRBJ1-1; 7 nucleotides match TRBD1. Germline V gene lookup returns CDR1 LNHDA and CDR2 SQIVND (reference sequence). With 1 base clipped from V and 2 bases from J, the junction kept 4 bases outside the gene matches. CDR3 length: 15 residues. The CDR3 bases are TGTGCCAGTAGTATAGGTAGGACAGGCAACACTGAAGCTTTCTTT. This translates into CASSIGRTGNTEAFF.

The genes are TRBV30 and TRBJ2-7; D is perhaps TRBD2 (6 bases). The germline CDR1 and CDR2 sequences are GTSNPN and SVGIG (reference sequence). V lost 6 bases to trimming and J lost 0 bases, with 15 bases between them. The CDR3 is made up of 14 amino acids. The chain's CDR3 is CACRDFASSYEQYF. DNA for the CDR3: TGTGCCTGCCGGGACTTCGCGAGCTCCTACGAGCAGTACTTC.

The chain has TRBV7-8 and TRBJ1-1; D is perhaps TRBD1 (5 bases). The V end lost 5 bases, the J end lost 7 bases, and 23 bases lay between the germline ends. This CDR3 contains 16 residues. Germline V CDR1 and CDR2: SGHVS, FQNEAQ. CDR3 region: CASSRPLFGGGNEAFF. The CDR3 DNA reads as TGTGCCAGCAGCCGCCCCCTTTTTGGGGGAGGAAATGAAGCTTTCTTT.

This chain uses TRBV6-6 with TRBJ2-1, with D possibly TRBD1 on 5 matching bases. V dropped 5 bases and J dropped 1 base, with 12 bases sitting between them. Germline CDR1 is MNHNY and CDR2 is SVGAGI (reference sequence). There are 15 residues in the CDR3. CDR3 protein: CASSQGVPSYNEQFF. The CDR3 DNA sequence: TGTGCCAGCAGTCAAGGGGTACCTTCCTACAATGAGCAGTTCTTC.

This clone was picked up one time. The chain combines TRBV27 with TRBJ2-2; possibly TRBD1 for D (6 bases). V was cut by 10 bases and J by 3 bases, with 9 bases left in between. The CDR3 has 12 amino acids. Germline V gene data show CDR1 as MNHEY and CDR2 as SMNVEV (reference sequence). Written as DNA, the CDR3 is TGTGCCATCAGGGGTTACACCGGGGAGCTGTTTTTT. Translation gives CAIRGYTGELFF.

This chain uses TRBV6-5 with TRBJ2-1; D is possibly TRBD1 (6 bases). In germline, CDR1 is MNHEY, CDR2 SVGAGI. The CDR3 extends over 15 amino acids. V lost 6 bases and J 2 bases, leaving 14 bases between the germline ends. The CDR3 DNA follows: TGTGCCAGCAGCCCGGACAGAGATACCTACAATGAGCAGTTCTTC. As protein: CASSPDRDTYNEQFF.

The chain couples TRBV7-9 to TRBJ2-1; 10 bases are a match to TRBD2. The CDR3 length is 16 residues. V was pared by 4 bases and J by 2 bases, with 5 bases of the junction left unmatched. CDR1 is SEHNR, CDR2 FQNEAQ, per germline (reference sequence). CDR3: CASSSASGSPYNEQFF. CDR3 sequence (DNA): TGTGCCAGCAGCTCCGCTAGCGGGAGCCCCTACAATGAGCAGTTCTTC.

The CDR3 here is CASSFIGGQGETQYF. Written as DNA, the CDR3 is TGTGCCAGCAGCTTCATAGGAGGACAGGGAGAGACCCAGTACTTC. This rearrangement joins TRBV7-3 to TRBJ2-5, with 8 bases lining up with TRBD1. The germline gives CDR1 SGHTA, CDR2 FQGTGA. J was trimmed by 4 bases and V by 3 bases; bases with no gene match: 7. The CDR3 sequence is 15 residues long.

The chain couples TRBV7-9 to TRBJ1-1, with D hard to call. This CDR3 has 11 amino acids. Trimming removed 9 bases at V and 1 base at J, with 6 bases between. CDR1 SEHNR and CDR2 FQNEAQ come from the germline V gene (reference sequence). CDR3 DNA sequence: TGTGCCAGTGCCAGGAACACTGAAGCTTTCTTT. This gives the protein CASARNTEAFF.

This clone has only one observation. The genes are TRBV5-6 and TRBJ2-5; 11 nucleotides agree with TRBD2. Per germline, CDR1 SGHDT and CDR2 YYEEEE. With 3 bases clipped from V and 1 base from J, the junction kept 5 bases outside the gene matches. CDR3 size: 16 residues. The CDR3 nucleotides are TGTGCCAGCAGCTCAGGTCTAGCGGGAGGCCAAGAGACCCAGTACTTC. Translating it yields CASSSGLAGGQETQYF.

The chain employs TRBV27 and TRBJ2-1; TRBD1 matches at 10 bases. V lost 7 bases, J lost 7 bases, and 7 bases stayed unmatched. In germline, CDR1 is MNHEY, CDR2 SMNVEV (reference sequence). This CDR3 has 14 residues. This chain's CDR3 is CASKDRGRLNEQFF. The CDR3 region has the DNA TGTGCCAGCAAAGACAGGGGGCGTTTAAATGAGCAGTTCTTC.

Notes on this clone: Other DNA sequences in the sample encode the same CDR3. The V and J genes are TRBV5-4 and TRBJ2-1; maybe TRBD2 (6 bases). This CDR3 spans 16 amino acids. CDR1 and CDR2 from the germline V gene are SGHNT and YYREEE (reference sequence). V lost 1 base and J 0 bases, leaving 11 bases between the germline ends. The DNA of the CDR3 is TGTGCCAGCAGCTTGTTGGCGGGACGCTCCTACAATGAGCAGTTCTTC. Amino acids: CASSLLAGRSYNEQFF.

Regarding this clone: Other DNA sequences from this sample encode an identical CDR3 as well. This chain joins TRBV5-1 and TRBJ2-1; D is unresolved. The CDR3 sequence is 11 residues long. The V end lost 0 bases, the J end lost 9 bases, and 4 bases lay between the germline ends. Germline CDR1 reads SGHRS; CDR2 reads YFSETQ. The CDR3 loop reads CASSLVGEQFF. The CDR3 nucleotides read TGCGCCAGCAGCTTGGTCGGTGAGCAGTTCTTC. Complete variable domain (other parts from reference TRBV5-1 and TRBJ2-1): KAGVTQTPRYLIKTRGQQVTLSCSPISGHRSVSWYQQTPGQGLQFLFEYFSETQRNKGNFPGRFSGRQFSNSRSEMNVSTLELGDSALYLCASSLVGEQFFGPGTRLTVL.

This clone was seen just once. The chain joins TRBV27 to TRBJ1-5; 7 nucleotides agree with TRBD1. The CDR3 has 13 residues. Germline CDR1 reads MNHEY; CDR2 reads SMNVEV (reference sequence). V trimming: 6 bases; J trimming: 6 bases; junction bases outside the gene matches: 5. DNA for the CDR3: TGTGCCAGCAGCGCAACAGGGGTTCAGCCCCAGCATTTT. It yields the protein CASSATGVQPQHF.

J is TRBJ2-5 and V is TRBV4-3, with 7 nucleotides matching TRBD2. Germline CDR1 LGHNA, CDR2 YSLEER. The CDR3 loop spans 15 amino acids. Trimming at V came to 1 base and at J to 5 bases, leaving 7 bases not matched to a gene. CDR3 in amino acids: CASSQGAGVKETQYF. The CDR3 region has the DNA TGCGCCAGCAGCCAAGGGGCGGGAGTGAAGGAGACCCAGTACTTC.

The rearrangement uses TRBV19 and TRBJ2-7; D might be TRBD1 (6 bases). V shed 3 bases and J shed 3 bases, with 9 bases lying between them. This CDR3 comprises 13 residues. Germline V gene data show CDR1 as LNHDA and CDR2 as SQIVND (reference sequence). The CDR3 nucleotides read TGTGCCAGTAGTATCACAGGGATCTACGAGCAGTACTTC. It codes for CASSITGIYEQYF.

The chain recombines TRBV19 with TRBJ1-5; the D gene is possibly TRBD1 (6 bases). V was pared by 7 bases and J by 11 bases, with 12 bases between. The CDR3 is made up of 11 amino acids. Germline V gene sequence: CDR1 LNHDA, CDR2 SQIVND (reference sequence). DNA of the CDR3: TGTGCCAGTAAGGGGGGACTGACCCAGCATTTT. Amino acid sequence: CASKGGLTQHF.

The CDR3, as DNA: TGTGCCAGCAGTGAAACGGGGCAAGGCGGGGAGCTGTTTTTT. It yields the protein CASSETGQGGELFF. The chain joins TRBV6-1 to TRBJ2-2; D possibly matches TRBD1 or TRBD2 (5 bases each). CDR1 MNHNS and CDR2 SASEGT come from the germline V gene. V was clipped by 2 bases and J by 7 bases, with 11 bases between them. The CDR3 has 14 residues.

The gene calls are TRBV11-2 and TRBJ1-1; D gene unclear. The ends were cut back, 3 bases at V and 8 bases at J, with 7 bases in the middle. The germline V gene has CDR1 SGHAT and CDR2 FQNNGV. The length of the CDR3 is 11 residues. The CDR3 region is CASSFGSEAFF. The CDR3 DNA is TGTGCCAGCAGCTTCGGGTCGGAAGCTTTCTTT.

This clone was counted a single time. The chain employs TRBV5-4 and TRBJ1-1, with TRBD1 identical over 9 bases. This CDR3 has 15 residues. The V gene end was trimmed by 2 bases and the J gene end by 6 bases; junction bases not matched to a gene: 8. Germline lookup yields CDR1 SGHNT and CDR2 YYREEE (reference sequence). The CDR3 coding sequence is TGTGCCAGCAGCTTAGGGACAGGGAAGAGTCCTGAAGCTTTCTTT. This translates into CASSLGTGKSPEAFF.

The chain couples TRBV18 to TRBJ2-1, with 8 positions matching TRBD1. The ends lost 3 bases at V and 8 bases at J; junction bases unmatched: 3. CDR1 and CDR2 from the germline V gene are KGHSH and LQKENI. This CDR3 is 13 amino acids long. This CDR3 reads CASSPSGGDEQFF. CDR3 nucleotides: TGTGCCAGCTCACCCTCAGGGGGCGATGAGCAGTTCTTC.

The gene calls are TRBV9 and TRBJ2-7, with 10 positions matching TRBD2. The CDR3 spans 15 residues. Germline V gives CDR1 SGDLS, CDR2 YYNGEE. J lost 1 base, V lost 10 bases, and 11 bases had no gene match. The CDR3 DNA reads TGTGCCGGGTACACCGGGACTAGCGAGTCCTACGAGCAGTACTTC. This codes for CAGYTGTSESYEQYF.

The gene calls are TRBV19 and TRBJ2-5; D call uncertain. The length of the CDR3 is 13 residues. V gave up 5 bases and J gave up 0 bases, with 7 bases separating them. Germline CDR1 reads LNHDA; CDR2 reads SQIVND (reference sequence). This CDR3 is CASSYKYQETQYF. The CDR3 region has the DNA TGTGCCAGTAGTTACAAGTACCAAGAGACCCAGTACTTC.

The rearrangement uses TRBV2 and TRBJ2-1; 7 positions match TRBD2. V shed 2 bases and J 8 bases; nucleotides not matched to a gene: 9. Germline V gives CDR1 SNHLY, CDR2 FYNNEI. CDR3 size: 15 residues. The CDR3 nucleotides are TGTGCCAGCAGTGAATTCCCCTCGGGAGGCCATGAGCAGTTCTTC. This sequence encodes CASSEFPSGGHEQFF.